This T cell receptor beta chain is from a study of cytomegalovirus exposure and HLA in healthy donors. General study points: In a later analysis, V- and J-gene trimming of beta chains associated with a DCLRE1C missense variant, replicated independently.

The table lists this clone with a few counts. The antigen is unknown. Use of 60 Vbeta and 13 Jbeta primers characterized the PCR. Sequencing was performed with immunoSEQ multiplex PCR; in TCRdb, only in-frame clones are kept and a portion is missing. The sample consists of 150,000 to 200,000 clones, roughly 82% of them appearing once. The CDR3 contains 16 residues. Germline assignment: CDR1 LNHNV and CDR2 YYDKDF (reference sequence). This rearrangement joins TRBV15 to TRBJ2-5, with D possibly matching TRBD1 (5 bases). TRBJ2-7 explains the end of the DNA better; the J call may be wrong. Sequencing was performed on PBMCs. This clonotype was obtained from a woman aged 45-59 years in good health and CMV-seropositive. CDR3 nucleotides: TGTGCCACCAGCAGAGATTGGGGCGGAAAGTCCTACGAGCAGTACTTC. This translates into CATSRDWGGKSYEQYF.